These 25 T cell receptor beta chains originate from one sample sequenced in a study of T cell responses to AZD1222 COVID-19 vaccine. Assay: immunoSEQ multiplex PCR; the TCRdb copy retains only in-frame clones and omits some. The sample lists over 70,000 clones; around 88% were seen once. Sequenced material: peripheral blood, taken on day 0 of MenACWY control vaccination. The receptors were sampled from an adult in good health.

The chain combines TRBV6-6 with TRBJ1-5; the D is unclear. Trimming removed 0 bases at V and 1 base at J, with 7 bases between. Germline lookup yields CDR1 MNHNY and CDR2 SVGAGI (reference sequence). There are 15 residues in the CDR3. Written as DNA, the CDR3 is TGTGCCAGCAGTTACTCGAGCTTGAGCAATCAGCCCCAGCATTTT. This gives the protein CASSYSSLSNQPQHF.

The chain recombines TRBV6-1 with TRBJ1-6; no reliable D call. The CDR3 spans 16 residues. The germline CDR1 and CDR2 sequences are MNHNS and SASEGT. V was trimmed by 2 bases and J by 7 bases, leaving 15 bases between them. CDR3 residues: CASSETVGWENSPLHF. Here the CDR3 DNA reads TGTGCCAGCAGTGAAACAGTTGGGTGGGAAAATTCACCCCTCCACTTT.

Details on this clone: The germline gene is not matched at one end of the junction; a read error may be the cause. The CDR3 coding sequence is TGTGCCAGCAGTCAAGCGTGGAGGGAGGGGACAGATACGCAGTATTTT. Translation: CASSQAWREGTDTQYF. This chain connects TRBV3-1 (or the pseudogene TRBV3-2) to TRBJ2-3; the match to TRBD2 covers 7 bases. CDR1 is LGHDT and CDR2 is YNNKEL in the germline V gene (reference sequence). The CDR3 consists of 16 residues.

The rearrangement uses TRBV19 and TRBJ1-1; D is unclear. The CDR3 extends over 14 amino acids. V was cut by 0 bases and J by 1 base, with 6 bases left in between. Per the germline V gene, CDR1 is LNHDA and CDR2 is SQIVND (reference sequence). The CDR3 is CASSIDRENTEAFF. The CDR3 nucleotides are TGTGCCAGTAGTATAGATAGGGAGAACACTGAAGCTTTCTTT.

The rearrangement uses TRBV29-1 and TRBJ1-1; 10 positions match TRBD1. Germline loops: CDR1 SQVTM, CDR2 ANQGSEA. J gave up 0 bases and V 7 bases, and 8 bases lay outside the gene matches. This CDR3 comprises 15 residues. This CDR3 reads CSATMTGGMNTEAFF. The CDR3 DNA follows: TGCAGCGCTACCATGACAGGGGGCATGAACACTGAAGCTTTCTTT.

The rearrangement joins TRBV6-4 to TRBJ2-3; 8 bases are a match to TRBD2. This CDR3 spans 14 amino acids. The V gene end was trimmed by 3 bases and the J gene end by 1 base; junction bases not matched to a gene: 0. Germline loops: CDR1 MRHNA, CDR2 SNTAGT. The CDR3 is CASSEAGGTDTQYF. For the CDR3, the DNA is TGTGCCAGCAGTGAAGCGGGGGGCACAGATACGCAGTATTTT.

As regards this clone: The same CDR3 arises from other DNA sequences in this sample as well. This chain joins TRBV30 and TRBJ1-5, with 10 bases that match TRBD1. CDR1 is GTSNPN, CDR2 SVGIG, per germline (reference sequence). The V gene end was trimmed by 5 bases and the J gene end by 5 bases; junction bases not matched to a gene: 3. The CDR3 has 13 amino acids. In DNA, the CDR3 is TGTGCCTGGGGGGACAGGGGCGATCAGCCCCAGCATTTT. Amino acid sequence: CAWGDRGDQPQHF.

The chain recombines TRBV2 with TRBJ2-2; 9 bases match TRBD1. Trimming took 9 bases from V and 7 from J; bases not matched to a gene: 9. Germline assignment: CDR1 SNHLY and CDR2 FYNNEI. The CDR3 contains 14 residues. The CDR3 bases are TGTGCCAGTTATCTGGGACAGGGTTACGGGGAGCTGTTTTTT. Protein sequence: CASYLGQGYGELFF.

The gene calls are TRBV5-1 and TRBJ2-3; D not certain. Trimming took off 0 bases at V and 5 bases at J, with 7 bases between the two ends. There are 13 residues in the CDR3. The germline gives CDR1 SGHRS, CDR2 YFSETQ. The CDR3 loop is CASSLAERDTQYF. CDR3 in DNA: TGCGCCAGCAGCTTGGCCGAGCGAGATACGCAGTATTTT.

The chain joins TRBV5-1 to TRBJ2-5; TRBD1 matches 11 bases. The CDR3 is 16 residues long. CDR1 is SGHRS and CDR2 is YFSETQ in the germline V gene. V shed 2 bases, J shed 2 bases, and the junction held 5 bases outside the gene matches. In nucleotides, the CDR3 is TGCGCCAGCAGCTTTGGACAGGGGGCATATCAAGAGACCCAGTACTTC. The encoded protein is CASSFGQGAYQETQYF.

The chain recombines TRBV6-5 with TRBJ1-1, with D tentatively TRBD1 (5 bases). Trimming removed 6 bases at V and 3 bases at J, with 14 bases between. The CDR3 sequence is 14 residues long. From germline, CDR1 is MNHEY and CDR2 SVGAGI. CDR3 residues: CASSGEGRYTEAFF. The DNA of the CDR3 is TGTGCCAGCAGCGGGGAGGGACGGTACACTGAAGCTTTCTTT.

The chain uses TRBV5-1 and TRBJ1-3; D not certain. The CDR3 is made up of 16 amino acids. CDR1 is SGHRS, CDR2 YFSETQ, per germline. V gave up 0 bases and J gave up 4 bases, with 14 bases separating them. This chain's CDR3 is CASSLEGSRAGNTIYF. The CDR3 DNA reads TGCGCCAGCAGCTTGGAAGGGTCCAGAGCAGGAAACACCATATATTTT.

The gene calls are TRBV7-9 and TRBJ2-1, with D uncertain. V was shortened by 6 bases and J by 2 bases, with 8 bases between the two germline ends. This CDR3 region has 13 residues. Germline lookup yields CDR1 SEHNR and CDR2 FQNEAQ (reference sequence). In nucleotides, the CDR3 is TGTGCCAGCAGGGGTGGGGCCTACAATGAGCAGTTCTTC. As protein: CASRGGAYNEQFF.

V is TRBV6-5 and J is TRBJ1-1; D is perhaps TRBD1 (5 bases). The CDR3 is made up of 14 amino acids. Germline lookup yields CDR1 MNHEY and CDR2 SVGAGI. The V gene lost 8 bases and the J gene lost 2 bases, with 15 bases spanning the gap. The CDR3 DNA reads TGTGCCAGCGGACCGTCCGGGGCAAACACTGAAGCTTTCTTT. As protein: CASGPSGANTEAFF.

The V call is TRBV7-2, the J call TRBJ2-2; D is tentatively TRBD1 or TRBD2 (5 bases each). V was clipped by 5 bases and J by 2 bases, with 9 bases between them. The CDR3 is 14 residues long. Germline V CDR1 and CDR2: SGHTA, FQGNSA. The chain's CDR3 is CASSGGYNTGELFF. The CDR3, as DNA: TGTGCCAGCAGCGGGGGTTACAACACCGGGGAGCTGTTTTTT.

The chain is built from TRBV5-8 and TRBJ1-3; TRBD1 aligns across 8 bases. CDR3 size: 15 residues. The J segment lost 4 bases and the V segment lost 4 bases, leaving 7 bases of the junction unmatched. Germline CDR1 and CDR2: SGHTS and YDEGEE. The CDR3 DNA is TGTGCCAGCAGCCCGACAGGGGATGCAGGAAACACCATATATTTT. It codes for CASSPTGDAGNTIYF.

The chain has TRBV30 and TRBJ1-1; no clear D gene. The CDR3 has 13 amino acids. Germline V lookup: CDR1 GTSNPN, CDR2 SVGIG (reference sequence). V lost 5 bases to trimming and J lost 3 bases, with 13 bases between them. The CDR3 DNA reads TGTGCCTGGCTCTTCCGGGGAGACACTGAAGCTTTCTTT. Protein: CAWLFRGDTEAFF.

A single count supports this clone. The chain is built from TRBV7-2 and TRBJ1-4; TRBD1 might be the D (6 bases). Trimming pared 7 bases from V and 4 bases from J, leaving 13 bases between. The CDR3 has 14 residues. From germline, CDR1 is SGHTA and CDR2 FQGNSA. The chain's CDR3 is CASTPGTNNEKLFF. Here the CDR3 DNA reads TGTGCCAGCACCCCCGGGACAAATAATGAAAAACTGTTTTTT.

This clone was seen once. The chain employs TRBV4-2 and TRBJ2-1; no clear D gene. Germline V lookup: CDR1 LGHNA, CDR2 YNFKEQ. The CDR3 consists of 16 residues. V lost 0 bases and J 3 bases, leaving 12 bases between the germline ends. CDR3 sequence reads: CASSQDQGSHYNEQFF. The CDR3, as DNA: TGTGCCAGCAGCCAAGATCAAGGGTCCCACTACAATGAGCAGTTCTTC.

This chain joins TRBV6-2 or TRBV6-3 and TRBJ2-3; a possible D gene is TRBD2 (5 bases). Germline V gene data show CDR1 as MNHEY and CDR2 as SVGEGT. This CDR3 is built from 14 residues. Trimming cost V 2 bases and J 7 bases, with 13 bases left between them. The CDR3 coding sequence is TGTGCCAGCAGTTACACGAAGAGGGAGAATACGCAGTATTTT. It translates to CASSYTKRENTQYF.

The genes are TRBV24-1 and TRBJ2-2; 8 nucleotides match TRBD1. Trimming removed 2 bases from V and 6 bases from J; junction bases left unmatched: 7. The germline gives CDR1 KGHDR, CDR2 SFDVKD. The CDR3 sequence is 16 residues long. The CDR3 nucleotides read TGTGCCACCAGTGATTATCAACAGGGGGGCTCCGGGGAGCTGTTTTTT. The encoded protein is CATSDYQQGGSGELFF.

This chain joins TRBV15 and TRBJ2-7; D possibly corresponds to TRBD1 (5 bases). There are 13 residues in the CDR3. In germline, CDR1 is LNHNV, CDR2 YYDKDF (reference sequence). Trimming cost V 6 bases and J 1 base, with 10 bases left between them. The CDR3 spells CATRTTESYEQYF. The CDR3 nucleotides are TGTGCCACCAGAACGACAGAATCCTACGAGCAGTACTTC.

V is TRBV29-1 and J is TRBJ1-5, with TRBD1 as a possible D gene (5 bases). The CDR3 has 14 amino acids. The V end was cut by 4 bases, the J end by 7 bases, with 17 bases between. CDR1 and CDR2 from the germline V gene are SQVTM and ANQGSEA. CDR3 sequence reads: CSVGLAGGGQPQHF. In nucleotides, the CDR3 is TGCAGCGTTGGGCTTGCGGGGGGAGGGCAGCCCCAGCATTTT.

This chain uses TRBV29-1 with TRBJ2-1, with 11 bases aligning to TRBD2. Germline CDR1 reads SQVTM; CDR2 reads ANQGSEA. V was pared by 7 bases and J by 7 bases, with 12 bases of the junction left unmatched. This CDR3 spans 15 amino acids. For the CDR3, the DNA is TGCAGCGCAAAATTAGCGGGGGGGAAATTGAATGAGCAGTTCTTC. Residues: CSAKLAGGKLNEQFF.

The CDR3 DNA reads as TGTGCCAGCAGCTCAGGGACTAGCGGGGTCGAAGAGACCCAGTACTTC. Its translation is CASSSGTSGVEETQYF. The V gene is TRBV7-2, the J gene TRBJ2-5; TRBD2 aligns across 13 bases. The CDR3 has 16 residues. The J segment lost 3 bases and the V segment lost 4 bases, leaving 5 bases of the junction unmatched. CDR1 and CDR2 (germline): SGHTA, FQGNSA.